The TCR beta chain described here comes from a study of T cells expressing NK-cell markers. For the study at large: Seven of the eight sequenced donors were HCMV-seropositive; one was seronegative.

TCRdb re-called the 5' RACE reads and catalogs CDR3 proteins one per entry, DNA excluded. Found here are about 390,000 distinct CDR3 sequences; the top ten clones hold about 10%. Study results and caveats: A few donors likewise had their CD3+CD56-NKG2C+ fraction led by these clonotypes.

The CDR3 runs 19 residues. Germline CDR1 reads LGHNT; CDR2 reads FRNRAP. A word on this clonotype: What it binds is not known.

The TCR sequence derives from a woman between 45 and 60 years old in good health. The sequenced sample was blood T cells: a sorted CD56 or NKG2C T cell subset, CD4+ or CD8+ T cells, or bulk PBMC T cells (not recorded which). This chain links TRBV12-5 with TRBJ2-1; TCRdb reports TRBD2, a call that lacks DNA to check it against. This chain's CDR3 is CASGFRGRGLLVLRREQFF.